The 32 T cell receptor beta chains in this list originate from one sample, sequenced in a study of CD4 and CD8 cells across lung adenocarcinoma regions. TCRdb re-called the PCR reads through MiXCR, storing one row per CDR3 protein. The sample lists 8,200 or so distinct CDR3 sequences; less than 70% were seen once. Sample: CD8+ T cells from the center of a lung tumor. These receptors originate from a female donor with lung adenocarcinoma. The CD4 and CD8 labels of this study may be unreliable.

This clonotype was counted a single time. The J gene is TRBJ2-4, the V gene TRBV6-1; 8 bases agree with TRBD1. Germline-derived CDR1 and CDR2 are MNHNS and SASEGT. The trim removed 5 bases at V and 6 bases at J, leaving 6 bases unmatched. This CDR3 is 14 amino acids long. The CDR3 DNA reads as TGTGCCAGCAGTCAGGACAGGGAACCAAACATTCAGTACTTC. This translates into CASSQDREPNIQYF.

In this sample, this clonotype is medium-sized. The chain recombines TRBV6-1 with TRBJ1-1, with 7 positions matching TRBD1. The ends lost 7 bases at V and 7 bases at J; junction bases unmatched: 9. This CDR3 is built from 13 residues. Germline V gene sequence: CDR1 MNHNS, CDR2 SASEGT. The CDR3: CASTPPGQYEAFF. CDR3 coding DNA: TGTGCCAGCACCCCACCGGGACAGTATGAAGCTTTCTTT.

The V call is TRBV6-1, the J call TRBJ2-1, with 9 nucleotides matching TRBD1. Judging by the DNA end, TRBJ2-7 fits better; the J call may be wrong. The CDR3 is 15 amino acids. Germline V gene sequence: CDR1 MNHNS, CDR2 SASEGT. CDR3 sequence (DNA): TGTGCCAGCAGGGCCGGACAGGGGATCTACAATGAGCAGTACTTC. This gives the protein CASRAGQGIYNEQYF.

The chain carries TRBV27 and TRBJ2-1; tentatively, D is TRBD2 (6 bases). The J call may be faulty, since TRBJ2-7 better matches the DNA end. This CDR3 region has 14 residues. Germline assignment: CDR1 MNHEY and CDR2 SMNVEV (reference sequence). CDR3 in DNA: TGTGCCAGGACTCGGGGGAGGAGCTCCTACGAGCAGTACTTC. Its translation is CARTRGRSSYEQYF.

This clonotype was recorded once. The rearrangement uses TRBV7-2 and TRBJ2-3, with TRBD1 matching 7 bases. Gene TRBJ2-7 matches the end of the DNA better, so the J call may be wrong. The CDR3 is made up of 13 amino acids. Germline lookup yields CDR1 SGHTA and CDR2 FQGNSA. The CDR3 is CARGLCGTDTQYF. The DNA of the CDR3 is TGTGCCAGGGGGCTGTGTGGGACAGATACGCAGTACTTC.

This clonotype was detected ten times or more. This chain links TRBV5-1 with TRBJ2-5; TRBD1 matches 8 bases. Germline V gene lookup returns CDR1 SGHRS and CDR2 YFSETQ. The CDR3 totals 14 residues. The V segment lost 6 bases and the J segment 4 bases; nucleotides outside the gene matches: 8. This CDR3 reads CASTQTGGGETQYF. As DNA, the CDR3 is TGCGCCAGCACACAAACAGGGGGAGGAGAGACCCAGTACTTC. Full variable domain (outside the CDR3, taken from reference TRBV5-1 and TRBJ2-5): KAGVTQTPRYLIKTRGQQVTLSCSPISGHRSVSWYQQTPGQGLQFLFEYFSETQRNKGNFPGRFSGRQFSNSRSEMNVSTLELGDSALYLCASTQTGGGETQYFGPGTRLLVL.

Notes on this clonotype: One end of the junction does not line up with germline, which may come from a read error. CDR3 DNA sequence: TGTGCCTCCACTACCGGGGACCAAGATACCCAGTATTTC. Its protein is CASTTGDQDTQYF. V gene TRBV10-3 combines with J gene TRBJ2-3; D possibly matches TRBD1 or TRBD2 (5 bases each). The CDR3 is 13 residues long. The V gene's germline CDR1 is ENHRY and CDR2 SYGVKD.

Notes on this clonotype: Germline and junction disagree at one end, which may indicate a read error. The chain employs TRBV6-1 and TRBJ2-2; D unresolved. The CDR3 has 12 amino acids. CDR1 and CDR2 (germline): MNHNS, SASEGT. The DNA for the CDR3 is TGTGCCGGCAGTGAGAACACCGTTGAGCTGTTTTTT. Residues: CAGSENTVELFF.

On this clonotype itself: A read error may produce the germline difference seen at one junction end. J is TRBJ2-2 and V is TRBV19; 8 bases align to TRBD1. The CDR3 is 15 amino acids. CDR1 LNHDA and CDR2 SQIVND come from the germline V gene (reference sequence). CDR3 bases: TGTGCCAGTGGCAGGGGGCTTTTGAACACCGGGACGCTGTATTTT. It yields the protein CASGRGLLNTGTLYF.

Ten or more counts support this clonotype. The chain joins TRBV4-3 to TRBJ2-5; 10 bases fit TRBD1. This CDR3 region has 16 residues. V lost 0 bases to trimming and J lost 11 bases; unmatched junction nucleotides: 12. The V gene's germline CDR1 is LGHNA and CDR2 YSLEER. CDR3 nucleotide sequence: TGCGCCAGCAGCCAAGAATGGGTTGACGGGACAGGGGAGCAGTACTTC. Its translation is CASSQEWVDGTGEQYF.

This clonotype came up many times. The chain couples TRBV6-1 to TRBJ2-3; either TRBD1 or TRBD2 may fit D (5 bases each). The germline CDR1 and CDR2 sequences are MNHNS and SASEGT. Deletions cut 8 bases from V and 5 bases from J, with 14 bases between. The CDR3 contains 13 residues. The CDR3 sequence: CASRRGAGDTQYF. The CDR3 DNA follows: TGTGCCAGCCGACGAGGGGCTGGAGATACGCAGTATTTT.

V is TRBV6-1 and J is TRBJ2-4; D is uncertain. Trimming cost V 6 bases and J 13 bases, with 28 bases left between them. Germline V CDR1 and CDR2: MNHNS, SASEGT. The CDR3 consists of 16 residues. CDR3 nucleotides: TGTGCCAGCAGGGCACGGAGAGTTTGTGGGGAAGAGATCCAGTACTTC. This sequence encodes CASRARRVCGEEIQYF.

This clonotype is termed medium-sized (0.01 to 0.1%). V and J are TRBV6-5 and TRBJ2-2; TRBD2 is a possible D gene (7 bases). The CDR3 spans 16 residues. From germline, CDR1 is MNHEY and CDR2 SVGAGI. The V end was cut by 4 bases, the J end by 0 bases, with 12 bases between. The DNA for the CDR3 is TGTGCCAGCAGTTTAAGGGGGGGCACGAACACCGGGGAGCTGTTTTTT. Its translation: CASSLRGGTNTGELFF.

This clonotype was counted only a few times. The CDR3 protein is CAGNRGRAQNIQYF. The CDR3 DNA reads as TGTGCCGGCAACCGGGGACGTGCCCAAAACATTCAGTACTTC. V and J are TRBV6-1 and TRBJ2-4; perhaps D is TRBD1 or TRBD2 (5 bases each). The germline V gene has CDR1 MNHNS and CDR2 SASEGT. CDR3 length: 14 amino acids. V lost 11 bases and J 5 bases, leaving 19 bases between the germline ends.

With regard to this clonotype: Relative to the germline gene, one junction end is altered; a read error may explain this. V gene TRBV7-3 combines with J gene TRBJ2-3, with 7 bases lining up with TRBD2. The J call could be wrong; TRBJ2-7 is a better fit for the DNA end. CDR3 size: 14 residues. Looked up from germline, CDR1 is SGHTA and CDR2 is FQGTGA. CDR3: CGSSGMRAKDTQYF. The CDR3 DNA reads as TGTGGCAGCAGCGGGATGAGGGCCAAAGATACGCAGTACTTC.

The rearrangement joins TRBV27 to TRBJ2-7, with D uncertain. The CDR3 totals 14 residues. The V end was cut by 5 bases, the J end by 1 base, with 12 bases between. Germline V gene sequence: CDR1 MNHEY, CDR2 SMNVEV (reference sequence). The DNA for the CDR3 is TGTGCCAGCAGTCCCTACACAGAATCCTACGAGCAGTACTTC. This sequence encodes CASSPYTESYEQYF.

This rearrangement joins TRBV12-3 or TRBV12-4 to TRBJ2-3; possible D gene TRBD2, 6 bases. This CDR3 has 13 residues. V was cut by 6 bases and J by 6 bases, with 13 bases left in between. The CDR3: CASRRGSGDTQYF. The DNA of the CDR3 is TGTGCCAGCAGGCGGGGATCTGGCGATACGCAGTATTTT.

A note on this clonotype: No conserved phenylalanine or tryptophan ends this CDR3, so it is likely a read error. Because the CDR3's place on the DNA is in doubt, the DNA is left out and the CDR3 is given as listed by TCRdb. The chain couples TRBV6-5 to TRBJ2-5; the D call in the table, TRBD1, was not verified against the DNA. Both ends counted, the CDR3 spans 16 residues. Germline V gives CDR1 MNHEY, CDR2 SVGAGI. CDR3: CASSYSIGTGGETQYS.

This clonotype has ten or more counts. It may be a read error: a sequence one base away is much more abundant. This chain links TRBV7-7 with TRBJ2-1, with 8 bases fitting TRBD2. Germline CDR1 and CDR2: SSHAT and FNYEAQ (reference sequence). The CDR3 covers 13 residues. In DNA form, the CDR3 reads TGTGCTAGCAGCTCCGGGAGCGGGGGCGAGCAGTTCTTC. Translation gives CASSSGSGGEQFF.

This clonotype appeared many times. The genes are TRBV5-4 and TRBJ2-3; 11 bases are shared with TRBD2. The CDR3 is 17 residues long. The ends lost 1 base at V and 6 bases at J; junction bases unmatched: 10. From germline, CDR1 is SGHNT and CDR2 YYREEE (reference sequence). The CDR3 region is CASSLTSGSLAADTQYF. CDR3 nucleotides: TGTGCCAGCAGCTTGACTAGCGGGAGTCTGGCCGCCGATACGCAGTATTTT.

As to this clonotype: The junction and the germline gene differ at one end; a read error may be behind it. The chain employs TRBV7-9 and TRBJ2-3; D assignment may be TRBD1 or TRBD2 (7 bases each). The CDR3 is 16 amino acids. Germline CDR1 and CDR2: SEHNR and FQNEAQ (reference sequence). CDR3 coding DNA: TGTGCCAGCAGGGGGGGAGGGGGCCGTGGCACAGATACCCAGTATTTC. This sequence encodes CASRGGGGRGTDTQYF.

The chain employs TRBV12-3 or TRBV12-4 and TRBJ2-1; 8 bases are shared with TRBD2. CDR3 size: 17 residues. After removal of 4 bases from V and 13 bases from J, the junction contained 21 bases not matched to a gene. The CDR3 DNA sequence: TGTGCCAGCAGTTCATACCACGGCGGGAGGTTCGGAGAGACCCAGTTCTTC. This sequence encodes CASSSYHGGRFGETQFF.

The chain uses TRBV6-4 and TRBJ2-3; D tentatively fits TRBD1 or TRBD2 (5 bases each). The CDR3 has 14 residues. Germline V CDR1 and CDR2: MRHNA, SNTAGT. With 6 bases removed from V and 4 bases from J, the gap between germline ends came to 14 bases. The CDR3 DNA follows: TGTGCCAGCAGAGGGGACGGAGACCCAGATACGCAGTATTTT. Its translation: CASRGDGDPDTQYF.

The rearrangement links TRBV11-3 to TRBJ2-2; D gene uncertain. Germline CDR1 and CDR2: SGHNT and YENEEA. Trimming removed 5 bases at V and 6 bases at J, with 10 bases between. The CDR3 runs 13 residues. The CDR3 region is CASSHTMAGELFF. The DNA for the CDR3 is TGTGCCAGCAGCCACACGATGGCCGGGGAGCTGTTTTTT.

The chain joins TRBV12-3 or TRBV12-4 to TRBJ2-2; 9 bases match TRBD2. This CDR3 region has 16 residues. J lost 16 bases, V lost 6 bases, and 21 bases had no gene match. The CDR3: CASRKAGGPNTETQFF. The CDR3, as DNA: TGTGCCAGCAGAAAAGCGGGGGGACCGAACACAGAGACGCAGTTTTTT.

Points on this clonotype: Sequence at one end of the junction differs from germline and may be a read error. This chain connects TRBV7-7 to TRBJ2-4, with D maybe TRBD1 (6 bases). Germline V gives CDR1 SSHAT, CDR2 FNYEAQ (reference sequence). The CDR3 is 23 amino acids. In DNA form, the CDR3 reads TGTGCTAGCAGCTTAGCCTCGAGTATGACCGGGACACGCCGATCCCTTGCCCAAGACATTCAGTACTTC. Amino acids: CASSLASSMTGTRRSLAQDIQYF.

This clonotype was picked up many times. A read error may be the cause here, since a much bigger clone is one base away. The chain couples TRBV27 to TRBJ2-1; 9 bases line up with TRBD1. CDR3 length: 15 amino acids. Trimming cost V 5 bases and J 10 bases; bases outside gene matches: 12. CDR1 and CDR2 (germline): MNHEY, SMNVEV (reference sequence). In nucleotides, the CDR3 is TGTGCCAGCAGTCCCGGGACAGGGCACCTCTACGAGCAGTTCTTC. Its protein product is CASSPGTGHLYEQFF.

This clonotype was observed at least ten times. A much larger clone differs by one base, so this may be a read error. The chain has TRBV12-3 or TRBV12-4 and TRBJ2-1; 10 bases are shared with TRBD2. This CDR3 region has 17 residues. V trimming: 3 bases; J trimming: 13 bases; junction bases outside the gene matches: 18. The DNA of the CDR3 is TGTGCCAGCAGTTTGGGCCTGCTAGCGGGAGTTGGAGAGACCCAGTTCTTC. Protein product: CASSLGLLAGVGETQFF.

The J gene is TRBJ2-4, the V gene TRBV6-1, with D perhaps TRBD2 (6 bases). Near its end, the DNA agrees better with TRBJ2-5, so the J call may be wrong. Germline V gene data show CDR1 as MNHNS and CDR2 as SASEGT. The CDR3 has 15 residues. The CDR3 DNA is TGTGCCGGCGGGACTGGGGGTAACGGCCAAGAGACCCAGTACTTC. Amino acid sequence: CAGGTGGNGQETQYF.

Details on this clonotype: One end of the junction fails to match germline, which may point to a read error. The V and J genes are TRBV12-3 or TRBV12-4 and TRBJ2-3; D is perhaps TRBD2 (5 bases). CDR3 length: 14 amino acids. The CDR3 region is CAGSLGPHPDTQYF. Here the CDR3 DNA reads TGTGCGGGGAGTTTAGGGCCCCACCCAGATACCCAGTATTTC.

Note on this clonotype: The junction differs from germline at one of its ends, possibly a read error. In DNA form, the CDR3 reads TGTGCCAGCAGTCCCCAACAGGGCCCCCAGAAGACGCAGTACTTC. It encodes CASSPQQGPQKTQYF. The chain employs TRBV12-3 or TRBV12-4 and TRBJ2-5; D perhaps matches TRBD1 (6 bases). The CDR3 has 15 amino acids.

This clonotype was detected ten times or more. CDR3 region: CASSLVDEQYF. CDR3 nucleotide sequence: TGTGCCAGCAGCTTAGTGGATGAGCAGTACTTC. V and J are TRBV7-9 and TRBJ2-3; no firm D call. The end of the DNA is better explained by TRBJ2-7, so the J call may be wrong. The germline V gene encodes CDR1 SEHNR and CDR2 FQNEAQ (reference sequence). The CDR3 covers 11 residues.